Listed here are 27 T cell receptor beta chains from one sample, sequenced in a study of neurological immune-mediated disorders (dated by TCRdb to the late 2010s). The protocol used for the library was 5' RACE. Sequenced using an Illumina HiSeq 2500. The public reads were quality trimmed at Q25 with fastp and then assembled into clones with MiXCR by TCRdb, keeping productive beta chains. Rows matching on CDR3 protein sequence are summarized as one entry with the most common DNA and genes. This sample holds nearly 60,000 distinct CDR3 sequences; around 3.4% were observed only once. Jointly, the top ten make up 7.1% of the sample. Sample: PBMCs. The source is a woman aged 55-69 years with multiple sclerosis.

This clonotype has more than one count but fewer than ten. The gene calls are TRBV20-1 and TRBJ2-3; TRBD1 matches at 7 bases. With 2 bases clipped from V and 1 base from J, the junction kept 9 bases outside the gene matches. Germline assignment: CDR1 DFQATT and CDR2 SNEGSKA (reference sequence). The CDR3 runs 16 residues. The CDR3 sequence is CSARTNRQGGTDTQYF. In DNA form, the CDR3 reads TGCAGTGCTAGAACCAACCGACAGGGCGGCACAGATACGCAGTATTTT.

This sequence joins TRBV12-3 or TRBV12-4 and TRBJ2-1, with TRBD1 identical over 8 bases. The CDR3 runs 18 residues. The V and J ends lost 6 bases and 0 bases, in that order; junction bases with no gene match: 13. The chain's CDR3 is CASRRTGFKSHSYNEQFF. CDR3 nucleotides: TGTGCCAGCAGAAGGACAGGGTTTAAGTCGCACTCCTACAATGAGCAGTTCTTC.

This clonotype came up many times. The chain joins TRBV5-4 to TRBJ2-2; the D gene could be TRBD1 or TRBD2 (5 bases each). The V end lost 4 bases, the J end lost 4 bases, and 14 bases lay between the germline ends. From germline, CDR1 is SGHNT and CDR2 YYREEE (reference sequence). This CDR3 has 15 amino acids. The CDR3: CASSLNNGATGELFF. The CDR3 coding sequence is TGTGCCAGCAGCCTGAATAACGGGGCCACCGGGGAGCTGTTTTTT.

Many counts were recorded for this clonotype. The rearrangement joins TRBV6-5 to TRBJ2-7, with D unclear. Trimming stripped 6 bases from V and 3 bases from J, with 12 bases between. This CDR3 is 13 amino acids long. The germline V gene has CDR1 MNHEY and CDR2 SVGAGI. CDR3 nucleotides: TGTGCCAGCAGCCAAGGAACCTTCTACGAGCAGTACTTC. This translates into CASSQGTFYEQYF.

This clonotype was observed at least ten times. The CDR3 region has the DNA TGTGCCAGCAGTTTTTTAGGACAGGGCGGCTACACCTTC. Translated: CASSFLGQGGYTF. The chain employs TRBV27 and TRBJ1-2, with 8 bases fitting TRBD1. Germline lookup yields CDR1 MNHEY and CDR2 SMNVEV (reference sequence). The V and J ends lost 3 bases and 8 bases, in that order; junction bases with no gene match: 5. The CDR3 consists of 13 residues.

This clonotype showed up many times. The rearrangement joins TRBV28 to TRBJ1-3; no clear D. The germline V gene encodes CDR1 MDHEN and CDR2 SYDVKM. Trimming removed 6 bases at V and 0 bases at J, with 6 bases between. CDR3 length: 13 residues. DNA for the CDR3: TGTGCCAGCAGACGCAACTCTGGAAACACCATATATTTT. Amino acids: CASRRNSGNTIYF.

This clonotype has ten or more counts. The V and J genes are TRBV15 and TRBJ2-2; unclear D gene. The length of the CDR3 is 15 residues. V was clipped by 5 bases and J by 4 bases, with 14 bases between them. Germline V gene lookup returns CDR1 LNHNV and CDR2 YYDKDF (reference sequence). The CDR3 sequence: CATSGPQLGTGELFF. CDR3 DNA sequence: TGTGCCACCAGCGGACCACAGCTTGGCACCGGGGAGCTGTTTTTT.

The CDR3 DNA reads as TGCAGTGCTCCTAGCGGGGGGGCCTACAATGAGCAGTTCTTC. Protein: CSAPSGGAYNEQFF. The gene calls are TRBV20-1 and TRBJ2-1, with TRBD2 matching over 12 bases. V was pared by 5 bases and J by 2 bases, with 1 base of the junction left unmatched. The CDR3 runs to 14 residues. CDR1 and CDR2 from the germline V gene are DFQATT and SNEGSKA (reference sequence).

This clonotype was seen many times. The chain carries TRBV29-1 and TRBJ2-2; tentatively, D is TRBD1 (6 bases). The germline V gene has CDR1 SQVTM and CDR2 ANQGSEA. This CDR3 has 12 residues. The V gene lost 4 bases and the J gene lost 12 bases, with 15 bases spanning the gap. CDR3: CSVVTGSSKLFF. In DNA, the CDR3 is TGCAGCGTTGTTACAGGGTCCTCGAAGCTGTTTTTT.

This clonotype was seen repeatedly, ten times or more. The chain employs TRBV5-1 and TRBJ2-7; 9 bases fit TRBD1. The CDR3 sequence is 16 residues long. Germline CDR1 is SGHRS and CDR2 is YFSETQ. J gave up 5 bases and V 0 bases, and 9 bases lay outside the gene matches. The CDR3 DNA reads TGCGCCAGCAGCTTGGCCCCGGGACAGGGCGTGGACGAGCAGTACTTC. It yields the protein CASSLAPGQGVDEQYF. The full variable domain, completed using reference TRBV5-1 and TRBJ2-7, is KAGVTQTPRYLIKTRGQQVTLSCSPISGHRSVSWYQQTPGQGLQFLFEYFSETQRNKGNFPGRFSGRQFSNSRSEMNVSTLELGDSALYLCASSLAPGQGVDEQYFGPGTRLTVT.

The table lists this clonotype with many counts. The genes are TRBV20-1 and TRBJ1-5, with 10 bases lining up with TRBD1. Germline trimming cut 5 bases from V and 4 bases from J; bases unmatched to any gene: 11. Germline CDR1 is DFQATT and CDR2 is SNEGSKA (reference sequence). This CDR3 is 16 amino acids long. The CDR3 protein is CSALGTGDPRNQPQHF. The CDR3 nucleotides are TGCAGTGCTCTCGGGACAGGGGATCCTAGGAATCAGCCCCAGCATTTT.

This clonotype was counted many times. The V and J genes are TRBV9 and TRBJ1-2; maybe TRBD1 (6 bases). The CDR3 sequence is 13 residues long. CDR1 and CDR2 (germline): SGDLS, YYNGEE. Trimming cost V 0 bases and J 4 bases, with 7 bases left between them. This CDR3 reads CASSVGQAYGYTF. In DNA form, the CDR3 reads TGTGCCAGCAGCGTAGGACAGGCCTATGGCTACACCTTC.

This clonotype appeared a few times. A much larger clone sits a single nucleotide away, making a read error possible. The chain carries TRBV28 and TRBJ2-3; D gene ambiguous. CDR3 length: 14 residues. Deletions cut 5 bases from V and 1 base from J, with 10 bases between. The germline gives CDR1 MDHEN, CDR2 SYDVKM. The CDR3 coding sequence is TGTGCCAGCAGTGTACTAAAGGGCACAGATACGCAGTATTTT. Protein product: CASSVLKGTDTQYF. Variable domain in full (rest from reference TRBV28 and TRBJ2-3): DVKVTQSSRYLVKRTGEKVFLECVQDMDHENMFWYRQDPGLGLRLIYFSYDVKMKEKGDIPEGYSVSREKKERFSLILESASTNQTSMYLCASSVLKGTDTQYFGPGTRLTVL.

This clonotype was detected ten times or more. The chain has TRBV4-2 and TRBJ2-7; D is unresolved. The CDR3 totals 13 residues. V lost 1 base, J lost 3 bases, and 7 bases lay in between. Germline values: CDR1 LGHNA, CDR2 YNFKEQ. CDR3 DNA: TGTGCCAGCAGCCAAGCTTCGGGCTACGAGCAGTACTTC. It translates to CASSQASGYEQYF.

The chain is built from TRBV18 and TRBJ1-3; the D gene is possibly TRBD1 (6 bases). Trimming left V 2 bases short and J 5 bases short, with 19 bases between. The CDR3 spans 17 residues. The germline CDR1 and CDR2 sequences are KGHSH and LQKENI. The CDR3 DNA reads as TGTGCCAGCTCACCAGGCTGGGACACTTACCGACGAAACACCATATATTTT. Translation gives CASSPGWDTYRRNTIYF.

This clonotype came up many times. The chain uses TRBV5-1 and TRBJ1-1, with TRBD1 matching 8 bases. Germline CDR1 and CDR2: SGHRS and YFSETQ. V was clipped by 4 bases and J by 1 base; unmatched bases: 6. The CDR3 consists of 15 residues. In DNA, the CDR3 is TGCGCCAGCAGCATCCGGACAGGGACGAACACTGAAGCTTTCTTT. It is translated as CASSIRTGTNTEAFF.

This clonotype has a count of ten or more. The V and J genes are TRBV20-1 and TRBJ1-5; D is unresolved. The CDR3 is made up of 13 amino acids. Germline V gives CDR1 DFQATT, CDR2 SNEGSKA (reference sequence). CDR3 residues: CSTREGSYQPQHF. The CDR3 DNA follows: TGCAGCACGAGGGAGGGTAGTTATCAGCCCCAGCATTTT.

This clonotype was picked up many times. The chain joins TRBV29-1 to TRBJ2-7; D may be TRBD1 (6 bases). Germline V CDR1 and CDR2: SQVTM, ANQGSEA. The V end was cut by 5 bases, the J end by 2 bases, with 13 bases between. The CDR3 has 13 residues. CDR3 DNA: TGCAGCGTTCAGGGGATAGTTGCCTACGAGCAGTACTTC. Protein product: CSVQGIVAYEQYF.

Many counts were recorded for this clonotype. The chain is built from TRBV12-5 and TRBJ2-3; D is uncertain. The germline V and J ends were trimmed by 3 bases and 4 bases, with 14 bases remaining between them. Germline CDR1 is LGHNT and CDR2 is FRNRAP. The CDR3 has 15 residues. The CDR3 spells CASGFDRRLSDTQYF. In DNA form, the CDR3 reads TGTGCTAGTGGTTTTGATCGACGGCTGTCAGATACGCAGTATTTT.

This clonotype has ten or more counts. This sequence joins TRBV5-1 and TRBJ2-5, with 9 bases identical to TRBD2. V gave up 0 bases and J gave up 1 base; unmatched junction bases: 1. CDR3 length equals 15 residues. Per the germline V gene, CDR1 is SGHRS and CDR2 is YFSETQ. In nucleotides, the CDR3 is TGCGCCAGCAGCTTGGCGACTAGCGGCCAAGAGACCCAGTACTTC. It translates to CASSLATSGQETQYF.

This clonotype showed up many times. The chain combines TRBV27 with TRBJ1-1, with 9 bases lining up with TRBD1. Germline CDR1 is MNHEY and CDR2 is SMNVEV (reference sequence). This CDR3 is built from 16 residues. Trimming took 6 bases from V and 1 from J; bases not matched to a gene: 9. Here the CDR3 DNA reads TGTGCCAGCAGCCCTCGGACAGGGGCCTCGAACACTGAAGCTTTCTTT. It yields the protein CASSPRTGASNTEAFF.

Only a few counts were recorded for this clonotype. V usage is TRBV7-9 and J usage is TRBJ2-1; weak D call: TRBD1 (5 bases). The V end lost 1 base, the J end lost 4 bases, and 11 bases lay between the germline ends. The length of the CDR3 is 15 residues. Per germline, CDR1 SEHNR and CDR2 FQNEAQ (reference sequence). The CDR3 here is CASSLVGLRYNEQFF. The DNA of the CDR3 is TGTGCCAGCAGCTTAGTGGGGCTAAGGTACAATGAGCAGTTCTTC.

Ten or more counts support this clonotype. CDR3: CASSYSRANYGYTF. The CDR3 DNA follows: TGTGCCAGCAGTTACTCACGTGCTAACTATGGCTACACCTTC. The chain joins TRBV6-5 to TRBJ1-2, with D unclear. Trimming pared 0 bases from V and 0 bases from J, leaving 5 bases between. Germline V gives CDR1 MNHEY, CDR2 SVGAGI. The CDR3 extends over 14 amino acids.

This clonotype is medium-sized (0.01 to 0.1%) within its sample. This chain connects TRBV10-2 to TRBJ2-2; the match to TRBD2 covers 12 bases. After removal of 7 bases from V and 4 bases from J, the junction contained 4 bases not matched to a gene. This CDR3 spans 15 amino acids. Per germline, CDR1 WSHSY and CDR2 SAAADI. The CDR3 is CASTSGRAFTGELFF. CDR3 nucleotides: TGCGCCAGCACTAGCGGGAGGGCCTTCACCGGGGAGCTGTTTTTT.

This clonotype was observed many times. The rearrangement joins TRBV20-1 to TRBJ2-1, with D maybe TRBD2 (5 bases). The CDR3 sequence is 17 residues long. Germline V lookup: CDR1 DFQATT, CDR2 SNEGSKA (reference sequence). V was pared by 6 bases and J by 0 bases, with 21 bases between. The CDR3, as DNA: TGCAGTGCGCGGACCGACAATAGCGCTAGCTCCTACAATGAGCAGTTCTTC. As protein: CSARTDNSASSYNEQFF.

This clonotype was found many times. The chain joins TRBV10-3 to TRBJ2-3; 11 bases agree with TRBD2. After removal of 4 bases from V and 0 bases from J, the junction contained 6 bases not matched to a gene. The V gene's germline CDR1 is ENHRY and CDR2 SYGVKD. CDR3 size: 17 residues. CDR3: CAISVRASGRSTDTQYF. In DNA form, the CDR3 reads TGTGCCATCAGTGTCAGGGCTAGCGGGAGGAGCACAGATACGCAGTATTTT.

The sample holds many counts of this clonotype. V usage is TRBV28 and J usage is TRBJ2-2, with D possibly being TRBD1 or TRBD2 (5 bases each). The CDR3 is 14 amino acids. CDR1 MDHEN and CDR2 SYDVKM come from the germline V gene. Between the trimmed V and J ends, which lost 5 bases and 3 bases, there was a span of 10 bases. The CDR3 sequence: CASSTWGYTGELFF. In DNA form, the CDR3 reads TGTGCCAGCAGTACCTGGGGGTACACCGGGGAGCTGTTTTTT.